The 4 T cell receptor beta chains in this list originate from one sample, sequenced in a study of blood T cell repertoires in COVID-19. Profiled with immunoSEQ multiplex PCR; TCRdb holds only in-frame clones, not every one. The sample consists of fewer than 500,000 clones, around 89% of them appearing once. The specimen sequenced was peripheral blood. These TCRs come from a woman under 40 with acute or convalescent COVID-19.

This clone appeared once. The chain employs TRBV6-1 and TRBJ1-2, with D uncertain. V lost 2 bases, J lost 9 bases, and 13 bases lay in between. The CDR3 is 13 residues long. Germline assignment: CDR1 MNHNS and CDR2 SASEGT. The CDR3 DNA reads TGTGCCAGCAGTGAACAGGCGGGCGTACGCTACACCTTC. Protein: CASSEQAGVRYTF.

J is TRBJ2-2 and V is TRBV15, with TRBD2 matching over 8 bases. The length of the CDR3 is 16 residues. The J segment lost 5 bases and the V segment lost 5 bases, leaving 10 bases of the junction unmatched. From germline, CDR1 is LNHNV and CDR2 YYDKDF (reference sequence). The CDR3 protein is CATSFGRGAWTGELFF. CDR3 bases: TGTGCCACCAGCTTCGGGCGGGGGGCCTGGACCGGGGAGCTGTTTTTT.

The chain is built from TRBV30 and TRBJ2-2; TRBD2 is a possible D gene (6 bases). The CDR3 covers 13 residues. Per germline, CDR1 GTSNPN and CDR2 SVGIG (reference sequence). Trimming removed 5 bases at V and 2 bases at J, with 9 bases between. This CDR3 is CAWALANTGELFF. CDR3 DNA sequence: TGTGCCTGGGCACTAGCTAACACCGGGGAGCTGTTTTTT.

This rearrangement joins TRBV28 to TRBJ1-6; D unresolved. The germline V gene encodes CDR1 MDHEN and CDR2 SYDVKM. V shed 4 bases and J shed 7 bases, with 14 bases lying between them. CDR3 length equals 15 residues. The DNA for the CDR3 is TGTGCCAGCAGTTCCCCCGGGATAGGAAATTCACCCCTCCACTTT. Translation: CASSSPGIGNSPLHF. Complete variable domain (other parts from reference TRBV28 and TRBJ1-6): DVKVTQSSRYLVKRTGEKVFLECVQDMDHENMFWYRQDPGLGLRLIYFSYDVKMKEKGDIPEGYSVSREKKERFSLILESASTNQTSMYLCASSSPGIGNSPLHFGNGTRLTVT.